Listed here are 8 T cell receptor beta chains from one sample, sequenced in a study of cytomegalovirus exposure and HLA in healthy donors (dated by TCRdb to between 2016 and 2019). Libraries were made using the immunoSEQ multiplex PCR assay. A mixture of 60 forward primers for TCR Vbeta segments and 13 reverse primers for TCR Jbeta segments was used in the multiplex PCR. Not all clones reach the TCRdb copy of this immuneACCESS table, which keeps in-frame sequences only. Checked studies attribute under half of the gap to unresolved V genes and leave the rest unexplained. In this sample the table shows 100,000 to 150,000 clones, 17% of which occur a single time. The top ten constitute about 2.6% of the sample. Material for sequencing was PBMCs. The origin of the receptors is a female donor in good health and CMV-seropositive.

There are a few counts of this clone. The V call is TRBV10-2, the J call TRBJ1-2, with D uncertain. Trimming stripped 0 bases from V and 11 bases from J, with 13 bases between. CDR3 length equals 13 residues. Germline V lookup: CDR1 WSHSY, CDR2 SAAADI. The DNA for the CDR3 is TGCGCCAGCAGTGAGTCGGCAGTGGCCCCATACACCTTC. It translates to CASSESAVAPYTF.

This clone showed up just a few times. The chain couples TRBV29-1 to TRBJ2-1; 7 bases fit TRBD1. Germline V gene data show CDR1 as SQVTM and CDR2 as ANQGSEA. The CDR3 covers 13 residues. Losses at the gene ends were 5 bases for V and 9 bases for J; bases not matched to a gene: 10. The CDR3 sequence: CSVIRDSPAEQFF. The DNA for the CDR3 is TGCAGCGTTATCCGGGACAGCCCTGCTGAGCAGTTCTTC.

This clone was recorded a few times. The gene calls are TRBV4-1 and TRBJ2-5; 10 bases are shared with TRBD1. The CDR3 covers 16 residues. Per germline, CDR1 MGHRA and CDR2 YSYEKL. V lost 4 bases to trimming and J lost 2 bases; unmatched junction nucleotides: 7. The CDR3 nucleotides are TGCGCCAGCAGCCGATGGGACAGGGGACATCAAGAGACCCAGTACTTC. This translates into CASSRWDRGHQETQYF.

This clone occurred a few times. The chain couples TRBV7-3 to TRBJ1-1; 7 bases agree with TRBD1. Germline lookup yields CDR1 SGHTA and CDR2 FQGTGA. This CDR3 has 13 residues. The J segment lost 6 bases and the V segment lost 2 bases, leaving 3 bases of the junction unmatched. The CDR3 is CASSLDREAEAFF. DNA for the CDR3: TGTGCCAGCAGCTTAGACAGGGAGGCTGAAGCTTTCTTT.

This clone turned up a few times. The chain couples TRBV27 to TRBJ1-1, with a weak D call TRBD1 (6 bases). With 2 bases removed from V and 0 bases from J, the gap between germline ends came to 10 bases. Looked up from germline, CDR1 is MNHEY and CDR2 is SMNVEV (reference sequence). The CDR3 consists of 15 residues. CDR3 coding DNA: TGTGCCAGCAGTTTAACAGGGTTAGTGAACACTGAAGCTTTCTTT. This gives the protein CASSLTGLVNTEAFF.

This clone was found a few times. The rearrangement joins TRBV27 to TRBJ1-2; perhaps TRBD1 as D (6 bases). V was shortened by 8 bases and J by 8 bases, with 18 bases between the two germline ends. The CDR3 covers 13 residues. Germline V gene sequence: CDR1 MNHEY, CDR2 SMNVEV (reference sequence). In DNA form, the CDR3 reads TGTGCCAGCCGTCCCGGACAGACCGGGGGCTACACCTTC. This sequence encodes CASRPGQTGGYTF.

The CDR3: CASSPGHQLQAFF. CDR3 nucleotide sequence: TGTGCCAGCAGCCCGGGACACCAACTTCAAGCTTTCTTT. The chain joins TRBV11-3 to TRBJ1-1, with D possibly being TRBD1 (6 bases). The CDR3 is 13 amino acids. The V gene's germline CDR1 is SGHNT and CDR2 YENEEA. The V end was cut by 5 bases, the J end by 9 bases, with 16 bases between.

This chain joins TRBV5-8 and TRBJ2-7; D may be TRBD1 (6 bases). The CDR3 totals 14 residues. V shed 4 bases and J shed 4 bases, with 15 bases lying between them. The germline V gene encodes CDR1 SGHTS and CDR2 YDEGEE. CDR3 sequence (DNA): TGTGCCAGCAGCCCAGGAAGGACAGTTTACGAGCAGTACTTC. The encoded protein is CASSPGRTVYEQYF. The whole variable domain, remainder taken from reference TRBV5-8 and TRBJ2-7, is EAGVTQSPTHLIKTRGQQATLRCSPISGHTSVYWYQQALGLGLQFLLWYDEGEERNRGNFPPRFSGRQFPNYSSELNVNALELEDSALYLCASSPGRTVYEQYFGPGTRLTVT.